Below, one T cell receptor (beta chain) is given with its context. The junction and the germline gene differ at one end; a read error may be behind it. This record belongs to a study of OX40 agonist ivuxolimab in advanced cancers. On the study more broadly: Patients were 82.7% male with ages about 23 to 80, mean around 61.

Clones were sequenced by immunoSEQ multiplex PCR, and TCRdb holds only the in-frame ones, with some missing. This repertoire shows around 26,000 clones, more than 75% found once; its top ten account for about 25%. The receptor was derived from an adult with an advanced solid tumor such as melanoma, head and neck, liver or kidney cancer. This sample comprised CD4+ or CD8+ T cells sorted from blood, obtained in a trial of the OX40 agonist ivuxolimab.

CDR3 nucleotide sequence: TGTGCCAACAGCTCTTCGAATCAGCCCCAGCATTTT. Translating gives CANSSSNQPQHF. The chain carries TRBV5-6 and TRBJ1-5; D gene unclear. The CDR3 length is 12 residues. In germline, CDR1 is SGHDT, CDR2 YYEEEE.